The subject of this entry is one T cell receptor (beta chain). The participants were between roughly 18 and 100 years old and came from under 25 US areas. Recovered participants had two consecutive negative NP/OP PCR tests, healthcare professional clearance, or symptom resolution. In the original analysis: Researchers report that nucleated cell counts were estimated from reference gene primer amplification. Sequencing was performed with immunoSEQ multiplex PCR; in TCRdb, only in-frame clones are kept and a portion is missing. V and J calls and clone size are copied from that table; D and trimming were computed from the DNA. Of around 250,000 clones detected, approximately 86% appear once; the ten largest clones hold 1.5% to 2%. This entry comes from a study of blood T cell repertoires in COVID-19. Study-level background: Donors in the United States, Italy and Spain gave samples during acute or convalescent COVID-19.

Germline V gives CDR1 MGHDK, CDR2 SYGVNS. The length of the CDR3 is 13 residues. Between the trimmed V and J ends, which lost 3 bases and 6 bases, there was a span of 9 bases. The TCR was taken from a woman between 50 and 59 years old who had recovered from COVID-19. Sequenced sample: PBMCs or T cells enriched from blood (not recorded which). The chain combines TRBV25-1 with TRBJ1-5; D is unresolved. CDR3 sequence: CASSDGGGQPQHF. The CDR3 coding sequence is TGTGCCAGCAGTGACGGTGGAGGTCAGCCCCAGCATTTT.